The clone carrying this T cell receptor (beta chain) was counted many times. The data stem from a study of T-cell reconstitution after alpha-beta-depleted transplantation in children. Unique molecular identifiers were incorporated during preparation of the TCRbeta library. A single record per CDR3 protein comes from TCRdb applying MiXCR to the PCR reads. The sample comprises about 230,000 distinct CDR3 sequences, roughly 10% of which are singletons, and 5.5% to 8% rests with the top ten. With 5 bases removed from V and 0 bases from J, the gap between germline ends came to 8 bases. The CDR3 has 13 residues. Per germline, CDR1 SEHNR and CDR2 FQNEAQ (reference sequence).

The chain links TRBV7-9 to TRBJ2-7; D unresolved. This receptor was identified in a human donor who donated a stem cell graft to a child with acute lymphoblastic leukemia. The starting material was PBMCs from the stem cell graft donor, obtained from the stem cell graft. The CDR3 coding sequence is TGTGCCAGCAGCCCCCCGGTCTCCTACGAGCAGTACTTC. Protein: CASSPPVSYEQYF.